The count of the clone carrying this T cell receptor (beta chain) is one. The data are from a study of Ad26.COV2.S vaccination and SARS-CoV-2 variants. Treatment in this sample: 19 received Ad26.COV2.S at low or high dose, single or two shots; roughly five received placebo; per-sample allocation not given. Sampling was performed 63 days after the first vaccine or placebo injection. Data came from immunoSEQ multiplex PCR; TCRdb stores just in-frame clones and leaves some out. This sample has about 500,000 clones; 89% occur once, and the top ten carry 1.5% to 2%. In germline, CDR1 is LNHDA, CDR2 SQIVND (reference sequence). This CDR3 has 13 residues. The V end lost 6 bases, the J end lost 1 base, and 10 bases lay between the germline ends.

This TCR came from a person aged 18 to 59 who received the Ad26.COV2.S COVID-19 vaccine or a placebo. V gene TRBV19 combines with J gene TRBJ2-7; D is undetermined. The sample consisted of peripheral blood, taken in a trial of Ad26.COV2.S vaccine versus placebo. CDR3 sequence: CASSRGRSYEQYF. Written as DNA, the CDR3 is TGTGCCAGTAGCCGAGGACGGTCCTACGAGCAGTACTTC. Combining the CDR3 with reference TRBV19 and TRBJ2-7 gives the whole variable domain DGGITQSPKYLFRKEGQNVTLSCEQNLNHDAMYWYRQDPGQGLRLIYYSQIVNDFQKGDIAEGYSVSREKKESFPLTVTSAQKNPTAFYLCASSRGRSYEQYFGPGTRLTVT.